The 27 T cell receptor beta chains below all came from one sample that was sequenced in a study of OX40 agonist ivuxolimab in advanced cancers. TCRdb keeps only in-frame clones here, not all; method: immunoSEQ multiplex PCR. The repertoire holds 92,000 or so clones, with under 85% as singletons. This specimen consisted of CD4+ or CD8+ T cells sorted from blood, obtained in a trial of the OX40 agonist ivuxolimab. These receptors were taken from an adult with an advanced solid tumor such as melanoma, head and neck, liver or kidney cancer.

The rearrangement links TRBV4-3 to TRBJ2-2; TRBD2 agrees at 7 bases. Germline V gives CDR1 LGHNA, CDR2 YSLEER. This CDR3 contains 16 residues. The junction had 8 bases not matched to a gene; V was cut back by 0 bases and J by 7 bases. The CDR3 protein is CASSQDRGDRGGELFF. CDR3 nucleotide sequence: TGCGCCAGCAGCCAAGATCGGGGGGACCGTGGCGGGGAGCTGTTTTTT.

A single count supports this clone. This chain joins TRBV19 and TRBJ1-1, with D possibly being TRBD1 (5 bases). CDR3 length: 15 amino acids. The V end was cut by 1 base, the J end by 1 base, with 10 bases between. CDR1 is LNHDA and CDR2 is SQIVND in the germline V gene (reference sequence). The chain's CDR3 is CASSIVKGTNTEAFF. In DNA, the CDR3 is TGTGCCAGTAGTATAGTCAAGGGGACGAACACTGAAGCTTTCTTT.

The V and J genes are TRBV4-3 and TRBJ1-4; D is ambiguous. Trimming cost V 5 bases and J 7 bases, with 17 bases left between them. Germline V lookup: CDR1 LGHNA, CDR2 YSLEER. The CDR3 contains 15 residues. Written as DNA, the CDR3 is TGCGCCAGCAGCTCCAGTTCCGGAGGGCGTGAAAAACTGTTTTTT. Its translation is CASSSSSGGREKLFF.

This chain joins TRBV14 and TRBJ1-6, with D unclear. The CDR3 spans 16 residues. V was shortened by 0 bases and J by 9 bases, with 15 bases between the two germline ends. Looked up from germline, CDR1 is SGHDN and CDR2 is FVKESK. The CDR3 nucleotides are TGTGCCAGCAGCCAAGATTGGGAGTCCGTGGGTTCACCCCTCCACTTT. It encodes CASSQDWESVGSPLHF.

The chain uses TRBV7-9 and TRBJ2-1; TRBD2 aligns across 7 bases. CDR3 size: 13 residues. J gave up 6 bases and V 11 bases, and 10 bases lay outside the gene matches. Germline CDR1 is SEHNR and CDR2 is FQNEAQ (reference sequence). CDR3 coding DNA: TGTGCCGAGACTAGCCTCAACTTCAATGAGCAGTTCTTC. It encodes CAETSLNFNEQFF. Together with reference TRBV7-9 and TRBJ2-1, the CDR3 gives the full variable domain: DTGVSQNPRHKITKRGQNVTFRCDPISEHNRLYWYRQTLGQGPEFLTYFQNEAQLEKSRLLSDRFSAERPKGSFSTLEIQRTEQGDSAMYLCAETSLNFNEQFFGPGTRLTVL.

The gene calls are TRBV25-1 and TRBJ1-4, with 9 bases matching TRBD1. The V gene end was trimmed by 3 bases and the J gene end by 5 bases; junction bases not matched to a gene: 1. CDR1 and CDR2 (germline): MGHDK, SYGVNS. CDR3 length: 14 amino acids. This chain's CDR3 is CASSDDRGNEKLFF. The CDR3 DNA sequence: TGTGCCAGCAGTGACGACAGGGGGAATGAAAAACTGTTTTTT.

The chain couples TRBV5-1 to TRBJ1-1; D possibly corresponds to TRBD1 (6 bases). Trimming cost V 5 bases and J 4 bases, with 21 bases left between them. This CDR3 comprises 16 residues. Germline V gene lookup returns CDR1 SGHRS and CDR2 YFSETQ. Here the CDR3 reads CASRLTGLGRVTEAFF. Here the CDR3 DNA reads TGCGCCAGCAGGTTAACAGGGTTGGGCCGGGTCACTGAAGCTTTCTTT.

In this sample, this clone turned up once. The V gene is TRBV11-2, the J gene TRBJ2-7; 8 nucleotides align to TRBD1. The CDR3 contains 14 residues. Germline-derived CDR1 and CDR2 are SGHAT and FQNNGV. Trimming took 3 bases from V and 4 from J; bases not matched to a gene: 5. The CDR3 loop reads CASSLAGGMYEQYF. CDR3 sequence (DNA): TGTGCCAGCAGCTTGGCAGGGGGCATGTACGAGCAGTACTTC.

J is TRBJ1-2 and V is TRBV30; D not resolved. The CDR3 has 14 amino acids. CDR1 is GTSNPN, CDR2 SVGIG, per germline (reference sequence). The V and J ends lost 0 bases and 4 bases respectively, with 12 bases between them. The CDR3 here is CAWSVPPDPYGYTF. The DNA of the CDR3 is TGTGCCTGGAGTGTACCACCAGACCCCTATGGCTACACCTTC.

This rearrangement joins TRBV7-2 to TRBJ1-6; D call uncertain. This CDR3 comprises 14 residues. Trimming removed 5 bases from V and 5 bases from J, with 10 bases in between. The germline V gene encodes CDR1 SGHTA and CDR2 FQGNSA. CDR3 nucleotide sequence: TGTGCCAGCAGCCAGGTTGGGAATAATTCACCCCTCCACTTT. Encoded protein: CASSQVGNNSPLHF.

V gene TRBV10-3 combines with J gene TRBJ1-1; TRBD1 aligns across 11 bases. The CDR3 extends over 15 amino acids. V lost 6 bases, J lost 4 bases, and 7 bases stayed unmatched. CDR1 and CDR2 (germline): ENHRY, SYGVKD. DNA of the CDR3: TGTGCCATCAGCTCCGGGACAGGGGGTCCCACTGAAGCTTTCTTT. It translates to CAISSGTGGPTEAFF.

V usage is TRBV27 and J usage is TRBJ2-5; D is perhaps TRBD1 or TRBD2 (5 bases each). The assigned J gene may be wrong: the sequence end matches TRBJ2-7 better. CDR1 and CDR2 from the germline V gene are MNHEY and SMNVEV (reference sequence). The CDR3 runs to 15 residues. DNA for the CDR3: TGTGCCAGCAGTCCCGCCGGGACGGTTCTTTACGAGCAGTACTTC. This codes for CASSPAGTVLYEQYF.

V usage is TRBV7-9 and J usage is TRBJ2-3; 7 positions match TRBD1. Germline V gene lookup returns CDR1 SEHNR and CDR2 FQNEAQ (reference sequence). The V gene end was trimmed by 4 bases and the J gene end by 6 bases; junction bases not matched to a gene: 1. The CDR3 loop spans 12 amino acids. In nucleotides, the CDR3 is TGTGCCAGCAGCTGGGGACAGGATACGCAGTATTTT. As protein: CASSWGQDTQYF.

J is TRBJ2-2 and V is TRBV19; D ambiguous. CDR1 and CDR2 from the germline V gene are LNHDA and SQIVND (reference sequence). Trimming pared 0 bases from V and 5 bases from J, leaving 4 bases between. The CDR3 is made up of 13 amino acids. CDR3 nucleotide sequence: TGTGCCAGTAGTATAGATGGAACCGGGGAGCTGTTTTTT. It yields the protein CASSIDGTGELFF.

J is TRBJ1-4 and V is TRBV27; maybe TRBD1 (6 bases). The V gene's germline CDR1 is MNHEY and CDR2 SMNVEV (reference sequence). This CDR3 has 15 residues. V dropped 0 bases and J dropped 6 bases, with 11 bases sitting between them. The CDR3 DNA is TGTGCCAGCAGTTTATCGGCAGGGGCCTATGAAAAACTGTTTTTT. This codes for CASSLSAGAYEKLFF. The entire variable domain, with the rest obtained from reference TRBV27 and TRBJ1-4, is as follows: EAQVTQNPRYLITVTGKKLTVTCSQNMNHEYMSWYRQDPGLGLRQIYYSMNVEVTDKGDVPEGYKVSRKEKRNFPLILESPSPNQTSLYFCASSLSAGAYEKLFFGSGTQLSVL.

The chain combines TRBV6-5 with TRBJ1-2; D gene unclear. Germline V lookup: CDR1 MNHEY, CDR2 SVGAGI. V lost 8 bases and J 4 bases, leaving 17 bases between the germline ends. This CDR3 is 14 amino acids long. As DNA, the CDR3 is TGTGCCAGCCGATACAACAGAGGCGGCTATGGCTACACCTTC. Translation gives CASRYNRGGYGYTF.

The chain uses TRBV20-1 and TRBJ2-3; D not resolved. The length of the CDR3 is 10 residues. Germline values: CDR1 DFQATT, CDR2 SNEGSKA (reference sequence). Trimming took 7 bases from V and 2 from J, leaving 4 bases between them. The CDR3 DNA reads TGCAGTGGGAACACAGATACGCAGTATTTT. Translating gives CSGNTDTQYF.

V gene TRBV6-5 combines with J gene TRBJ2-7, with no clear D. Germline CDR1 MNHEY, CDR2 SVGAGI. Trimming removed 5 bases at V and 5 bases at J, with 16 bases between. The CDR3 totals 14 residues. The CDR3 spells CASSALGPEDEQYF. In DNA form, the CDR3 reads TGTGCCAGCAGTGCCTTAGGGCCCGAGGACGAGCAGTACTTC.

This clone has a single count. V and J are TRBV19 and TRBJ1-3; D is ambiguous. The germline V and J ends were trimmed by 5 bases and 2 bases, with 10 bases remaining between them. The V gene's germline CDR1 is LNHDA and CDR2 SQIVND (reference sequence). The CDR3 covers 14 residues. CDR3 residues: CASSPWLTGNTIYF. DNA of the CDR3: TGTGCCAGTAGTCCGTGGTTGACTGGAAACACCATATATTTT.

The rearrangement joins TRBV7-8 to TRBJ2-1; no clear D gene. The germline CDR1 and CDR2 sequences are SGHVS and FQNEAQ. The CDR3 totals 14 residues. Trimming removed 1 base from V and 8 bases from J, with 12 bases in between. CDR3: CASSLVLDGDEQFF. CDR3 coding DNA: TGTGCCAGCAGCTTAGTTCTGGATGGGGATGAGCAGTTCTTC.

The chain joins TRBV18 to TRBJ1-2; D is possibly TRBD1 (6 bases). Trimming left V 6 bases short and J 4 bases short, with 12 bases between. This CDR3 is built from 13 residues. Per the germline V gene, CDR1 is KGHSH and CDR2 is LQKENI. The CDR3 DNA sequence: TGTGCCAGCTCCCCGGACAGAATCTATGGCTACACCTTC. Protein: CASSPDRIYGYTF.

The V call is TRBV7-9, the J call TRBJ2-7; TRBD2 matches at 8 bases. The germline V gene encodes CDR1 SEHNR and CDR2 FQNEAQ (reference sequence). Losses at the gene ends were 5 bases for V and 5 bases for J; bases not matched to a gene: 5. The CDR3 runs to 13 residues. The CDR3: CASSRGLAHEQYF. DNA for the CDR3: TGTGCCAGCAGCCGAGGACTAGCCCACGAGCAGTACTTC. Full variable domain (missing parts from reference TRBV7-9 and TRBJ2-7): DTGVSQNPRHKITKRGQNVTFRCDPISEHNRLYWYRQTLGQGPEFLTYFQNEAQLEKSRLLSDRFSAERPKGSFSTLEIQRTEQGDSAMYLCASSRGLAHEQYFGPGTRLTVT.

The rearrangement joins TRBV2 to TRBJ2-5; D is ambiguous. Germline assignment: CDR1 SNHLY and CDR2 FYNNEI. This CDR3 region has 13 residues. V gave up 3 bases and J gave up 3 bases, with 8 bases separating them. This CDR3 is CASSEERKETQYF. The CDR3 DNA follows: TGTGCCAGCAGTGAGGAGCGCAAAGAGACCCAGTACTTC.

DNA of the CDR3: TGTGCCAGCAGATCCACAGGGAACTATGGCTACACCTTC. Its translation is CASRSTGNYGYTF. The chain uses TRBV6-1 and TRBJ1-2, with a weak D call TRBD1 (6 bases). Germline CDR1 is MNHNS and CDR2 is SASEGT. This CDR3 contains 13 residues. The V end lost 6 bases, the J end lost 2 bases, and 10 bases lay between the germline ends.

CDR3 bases: TGTGCCAGTAGTTCTACGGAGATTACGCAGTATTTT. Protein: CASSSTEITQYF. The genes are TRBV19 and TRBJ2-3; no reliable D call. Germline loops: CDR1 LNHDA, CDR2 SQIVND (reference sequence). Trimming stripped 5 bases from V and 8 bases from J, with 11 bases between. The CDR3 contains 12 residues.

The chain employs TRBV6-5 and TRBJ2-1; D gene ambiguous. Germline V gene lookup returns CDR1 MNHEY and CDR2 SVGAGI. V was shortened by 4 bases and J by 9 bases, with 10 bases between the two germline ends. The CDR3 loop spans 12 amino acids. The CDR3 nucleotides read TGTGCCAGCAGTTCCGCCGCGAGTGAGCAGTTCTTC. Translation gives CASSSAASEQFF.

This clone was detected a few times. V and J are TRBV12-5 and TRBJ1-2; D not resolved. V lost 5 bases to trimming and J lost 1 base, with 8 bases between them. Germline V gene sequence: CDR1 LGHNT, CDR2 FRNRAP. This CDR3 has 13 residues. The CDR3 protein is CASGPQVNYGYTF. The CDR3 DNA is TGTGCTAGTGGTCCTCAAGTTAACTATGGCTACACCTTC. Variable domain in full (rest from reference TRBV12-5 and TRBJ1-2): DARVTQTPRHKVTEMGQEVTMRCQPILGHNTVFWYRQTMMQGLELLAYFRNRAPLDDSGMPKDRFSAEMPDATLATLKIQPSEPRDSAVYFCASGPQVNYGYTFGSGTRLTVV.